These 3 T cell receptor beta chains were all obtained from the same sample, sequenced in a study of shared clonotypes between healthy human individuals (dated by TCRdb to about 2020). Libraries were constructed by the immunoSEQ multiplex PCR assay. TCRdb obtained this table from immuneACCESS and retained in-frame rearrangements with V and J assigned. These tables miss some clones; where compared with another copy, unresolved V genes account for less than half of the shortfall, and the remainder is unexplained. The sample data list about 2 million clones, and 85% to 95% of these were observed just once. The ten largest clones represent 0.1% to 0.15% of the sample. Material for sequencing was naive CD4+ T cells sorted from blood. This specimen's cell subset or site label, per the study, means: CD45RA+ positively selected. These receptors were collected from a man aged 18 to 29 in good health.

This clone occurred once. The V call is TRBV7-9, the J call TRBJ1-4; D unclear. V was shortened by 1 base and J by 4 bases, with 10 bases between the two germline ends. The CDR3 sequence is 15 residues long. Germline-derived CDR1 and CDR2 are SEHNR and FQNEAQ (reference sequence). CDR3 in amino acids: CASSLGFGDNEKLFF. The CDR3 DNA follows: TGTGCCAGCAGCTTAGGATTTGGGGATAATGAAAAACTGTTTTTT.

The gene calls are TRBV4-3 and TRBJ2-1, with D tentatively TRBD2 (6 bases). CDR1 and CDR2 from the germline V gene are LGHNA and YSLEER. The CDR3 consists of 17 residues. Trimming shortened V by 0 bases and J by 2 bases, and 14 bases separated the two germline ends. The CDR3 bases are TGCGCCAGCAGCCAAGAATGGAATAGCGGAACCTACAATGAGCAGTTCTTC. Protein sequence: CASSQEWNSGTYNEQFF.

The chain has TRBV29-1 and TRBJ1-2, with 9 bases that match TRBD1. Germline V CDR1 and CDR2: SQVTM, ANQGSEA. The CDR3 length is 14 residues. V lost 4 bases to trimming and J lost 4 bases; unmatched junction nucleotides: 7. The CDR3 DNA is TGCAGCGTTGGGGATGGGACAGGGAGCTATGGCTACACCTTC. This encodes CSVGDGTGSYGYTF.